This T cell receptor beta chain was observed in a study of blood T cell repertoires in COVID-19. The trim removed 5 bases at V and 7 bases at J, leaving 7 bases unmatched. This CDR3 comprises 14 residues. The germline CDR1 and CDR2 sequences are SEHNR and FQNEAQ (reference sequence). Profiled with immunoSEQ multiplex PCR; TCRdb holds only in-frame clones, not every one. The sample records around 42,000 clones, about 88% being singletons. The sample holds one count of this clone. This receptor was identified in a woman between 70 and 85 years old in a cohort sampled during active COVID-19. J is TRBJ1-4 and V is TRBV7-9; the match to TRBD1 covers 7 bases. Sequencing was carried out using peripheral blood. CDR3 bases: TGTGCCAGCAGCCTGACAGGGATCAGTGAAAAACTGTTTTTT. Translating gives CASSLTGISEKLFF.